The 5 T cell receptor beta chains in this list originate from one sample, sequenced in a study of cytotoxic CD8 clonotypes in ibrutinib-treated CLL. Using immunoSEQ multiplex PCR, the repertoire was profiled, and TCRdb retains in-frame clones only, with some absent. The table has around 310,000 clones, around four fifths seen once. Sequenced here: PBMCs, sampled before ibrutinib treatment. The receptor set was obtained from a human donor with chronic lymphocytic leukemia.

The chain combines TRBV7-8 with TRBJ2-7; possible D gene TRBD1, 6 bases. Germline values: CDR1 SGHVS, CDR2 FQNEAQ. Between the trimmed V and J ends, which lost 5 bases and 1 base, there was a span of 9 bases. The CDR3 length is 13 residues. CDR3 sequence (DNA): TGTGCCAGCAGCGGAGGACAGTCCTACGAGCAGTACTTC. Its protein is CASSGGQSYEQYF.

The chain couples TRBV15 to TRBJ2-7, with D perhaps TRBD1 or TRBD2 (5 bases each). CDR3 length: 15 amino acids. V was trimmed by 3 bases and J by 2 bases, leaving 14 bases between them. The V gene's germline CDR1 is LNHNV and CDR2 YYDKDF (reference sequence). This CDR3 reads CATSSTWDGPYEQYF. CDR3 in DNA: TGTGCCACCAGCAGTACATGGGACGGACCCTACGAGCAGTACTTC.

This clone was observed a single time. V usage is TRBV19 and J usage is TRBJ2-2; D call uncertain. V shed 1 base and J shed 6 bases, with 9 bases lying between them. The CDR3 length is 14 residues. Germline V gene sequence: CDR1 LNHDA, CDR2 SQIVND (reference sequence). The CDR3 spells CASSIGQVPGELFF. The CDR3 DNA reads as TGTGCCAGTAGTATAGGGCAGGTCCCCGGGGAGCTGTTTTTT. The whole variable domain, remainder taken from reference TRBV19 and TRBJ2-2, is DGGITQSPKYLFRKEGQNVTLSCEQNLNHDAMYWYRQDPGQGLRLIYYSQIVNDFQKGDIAEGYSVSREKKESFPLTVTSAQKNPTAFYLCASSIGQVPGELFFGEGSRLTVL.

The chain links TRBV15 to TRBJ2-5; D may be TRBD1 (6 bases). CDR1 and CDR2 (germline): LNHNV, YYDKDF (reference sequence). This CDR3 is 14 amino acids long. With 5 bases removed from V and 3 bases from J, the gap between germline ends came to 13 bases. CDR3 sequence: CATSPIEGEETQYF. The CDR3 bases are TGTGCCACCAGCCCGATCGAGGGGGAAGAGACCCAGTACTTC.

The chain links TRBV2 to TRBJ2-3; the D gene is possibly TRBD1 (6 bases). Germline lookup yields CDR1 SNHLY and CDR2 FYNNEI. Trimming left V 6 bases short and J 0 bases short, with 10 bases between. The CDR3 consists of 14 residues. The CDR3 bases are TGTGCCAGCAGAGAGGGACATAGCACAGATACGCAGTATTTT. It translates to CASREGHSTDTQYF. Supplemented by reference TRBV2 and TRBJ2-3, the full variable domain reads EPEVTQTPSHQVTQMGQEVILRCVPISNHLYFYWYRQILGQKVEFLVSFYNNEISEKSEIFDDQFSVERPDGSNFTLKIRSTKLEDSAMYFCASREGHSTDTQYFGPGTRLTVL.